The source of this T cell receptor (beta chain) is a study of control samples from healthy donors and cancer patients. Clones were read by immunoSEQ multiplex PCR, and TCRdb kept only the in-frame ones, dropping some. Of roughly 100,000 clones in the sample, under 90% were seen once. The V end was cut by 6 bases, the J end by 8 bases, with 11 bases between. Germline-derived CDR1 and CDR2 are MNHEY and SMNVEV (reference sequence). CDR3 length: 12 amino acids. Sequencing was carried out using blood. This rearrangement joins TRBV27 to TRBJ2-1; D is ambiguous. The receptor's source is a woman aged 50 to 65 in good health. CDR3 bases: TGTGCCAGCAGCCCCCTTGGTCATGAGCAGTTCTTC. Encoded protein: CASSPLGHEQFF.